The subject of this entry is one T cell receptor (beta chain). Antigen specificity is unknown. The CDR3 is made up of 18 amino acids. From germline, CDR1 is LNHDA and CDR2 SQIVND (reference sequence). After removal of 6 bases from V and 6 bases from J, the junction contained 21 bases not matched to a gene. Clones were sequenced by immunoSEQ multiplex PCR, and TCRdb holds only the in-frame ones, with some missing. The data contain some 54,000 clones, around 90% of them singletons. The data stem from a study of T cell responses to AZD1222 COVID-19 vaccine. Points from the study as a whole: White British ancestry dominated among donors, who included more females, and clonal diversity was possibly underestimated. Just six people given AZD1222 tested seropositive at baseline.

The receptor was isolated from an adult in good health. This chain connects TRBV19 to TRBJ1-1; 8 nucleotides agree with TRBD1. The sequencing here drew on peripheral blood, taken on day 0 of AZD1222 vaccination. CDR3 sequence reads: CASSHRLAGGERFAEAFF. In DNA, the CDR3 is TGTGCCAGTAGCCATCGCCTGGCAGGGGGCGAACGGTTTGCTGAAGCTTTCTTT.